This record concerns one T cell receptor (beta chain) sequence. The data belong to a study of beta chain features in type 1 diabetes. The sequenced template was cDNA made from the entire isolated RNA. Data came from immunoSEQ multiplex PCR; TCRdb stores just in-frame clones and leaves some out. The sample yields 250,000 to 350,000 clones, 14% seen once. The trim removed 0 bases at V and 5 bases at J, leaving 8 bases unmatched. This CDR3 is 16 amino acids long. Germline values: CDR1 LGHNA, CDR2 YSLEER. This TCR derives from a man younger than 40 in good health. Sequenced material: central memory CD4+ T cells from blood. This chain joins TRBV4-3 and TRBJ1-2; the match to TRBD1 covers 8 bases. The CDR3 region is CASSQDLPGGAYGYTF. The CDR3 nucleotides read TGCGCCAGCAGCCAAGATTTGCCAGGGGGCGCGTATGGCTACACCTTC.